The rows below give T cell receptor beta chains drawn from one sample of a study of T-cell memory formation after mild COVID-19. One entry per CDR3 protein results from TCRdb running MiXCR on the 5' RACE reads. The repertoire holds approximately 410,000 distinct CDR3 sequences, 20% to 30% seen once, with under 15% in the top ten. Sequenced: PBMCs or a T cell subset sorted from them (not recorded which). All receptors come from an adult woman who had mild COVID-19 (a few samples of this study predate the infection). Cell type and time point are not known. CDR3s include the opening cysteine and the closing phenylalanine or tryptophan. Each record gives: J gene, D gene, CDR3 length, V gene, clone size, CDR3 DNA, CDR3 protein. A D gene is named only where the DNA matches it firmly. The size entry is marked missing in some rows and otherwise reads once, few, many or a size class.

J: TRBJ2-1; D: TRBD2; length: 14; V: TRBV20-1; size: .; DNA: TGCAGTGCTAGAGATCAGCGGGGGGGTCATGAGCAGTTCTTC; CDR3: CSARDQRGGHEQFF
J: TRBJ2-1; D: .; length: 16; V: TRBV11-2; size: few; DNA: TGTGCCAGCAGCTCAGGGTTAGGGTATCCCTACAATGAGCAGTTCTTC; CDR3: CASSSGLGYPYNEQFF
J: TRBJ2-7; D: TRBD1; length: 14; V: TRBV5-1; size: few; DNA: TGCGCCAGCAGCTTGGTGGCAGGGGGCTGGGAGCAGTACTTC; CDR3: CASSLVAGGWEQYF
J: TRBJ1-3; D: .; length: 16; V: TRBV6-6; size: .; DNA: TGTGCCAGCAGCGAACCGACTTCGAACTCTGGAAACACCATATATTTT; CDR3: CASSEPTSNSGNTIYF
J: TRBJ1-5; D: .; length: 15; V: TRBV6-1; size: few; DNA: TGTGCCAGCAGATCATTGGGGGGTAGCAATCAGCCCCAGCATTTT; CDR3: CASRSLGGSNQPQHF
J: TRBJ2-2; D: TRBD1; length: 15; V: TRBV12-3/TRBV12-4; size: .; DNA: TGTGCCAGCCGGCCCGGGACAGGGGACACCGGGGAGCTGTTTTTT; CDR3: CASRPGTGDTGELFF
J: TRBJ2-3; D: .; length: 14; V: TRBV20-1; size: few; DNA: TGCAGTGCTCCGAACCTGGGTACCACAGATACGCAGTATTTT; CDR3: CSAPNLGTTDTQYF
J: TRBJ2-7; D: TRBD1; length: 15; V: TRBV12-3/TRBV12-4; size: few; DNA: TGTGCCAGCAGAAATTCCGGGACAGCAGCCTACGAGCAGTACTTC; CDR3: CASRNSGTAAYEQYF
J: TRBJ2-3; D: TRBD2; length: 18; V: TRBV5-4; size: .; DNA: TGTGCCAGCAGCTTGGTGGTACTAGCGGGGGACCACACAGATACGCAGTATTTT; CDR3: CASSLVVLAGDHTDTQYF
J: TRBJ2-5; D: TRBD2; length: 13; V: TRBV20-1; size: few; DNA: TGCAGTGCTCCTAGCGGGGCCCGTAAGACCCAGTACTTC; CDR3: CSAPSGARKTQYF
J: TRBJ2-5; D: TRBD2; length: 13; V: TRBV6-5; size: .; DNA: TGTGCCAGCAAAAGGGTAGCGGGAGAGACCCAGTACTTC; CDR3: CASKRVAGETQYF
J: TRBJ1-1; D: TRBD1; length: 16; V: TRBV15; size: .; DNA: TGTGCCACCAGCAGAGGACGGGACAGGGGGAACACTGAAGCTTTCTTT; CDR3: CATSRGRDRGNTEAFF
J: TRBJ1-2; D: TRBD1; length: 14; V: TRBV30; size: few; DNA: TGTGCCTGGAGATCGGACAGGGTCAACTATGGCTACACCTTC; CDR3: CAWRSDRVNYGYTF
J: TRBJ2-1; D: .; length: 14; V: TRBV7-3; size: few; DNA: TGTGCCAGCAGCCAGGGTGACGGGGGCAATGAGCAGTTCTTC; CDR3: CASSQGDGGNEQFF
J: TRBJ2-1; D: .; length: 16; V: TRBV7-2; size: many; DNA: TGTGCCAGCAGCCCAGCTTTGAGCCTACTCTACAATGAGCAGTTCTTC; CDR3: CASSPALSLLYNEQFF
J: TRBJ1-6; D: .; length: 13; V: TRBV7-3; size: .; DNA: TGTGCCAGCGCGTCGGGGGCGGATTCACCCCTCCACTTT; CDR3: CASASGADSPLHF
J: TRBJ2-2; D: TRBD2; length: 15; V: TRBV3-1; size: .; DNA: TGTGCCAGCAGCCAGCGGGGGGGAAGCACCGGGGAGCTGTTTTTT; CDR3: CASSQRGGSTGELFF
J: TRBJ1-2; D: TRBD1; length: 15; V: TRBV5-1; size: .; DNA: TGCGCCAGCAGCTTGGTACAGGGGGCGAACTATGGCTACACCTTC; CDR3: CASSLVQGANYGYTF
J: TRBJ2-7; D: .; length: 14; V: TRBV30; size: .; DNA: TGTGCCTGGAGTGTACCAGGGGATTCTTACGAGCAGTACTTC; CDR3: CAWSVPGDSYEQYF
J: TRBJ2-1; D: TRBD1; length: 14; V: TRBV12-3/TRBV12-4; size: .; DNA: TGTGCCAGCAGTTCGGGACAGGTTGGCAATGAGCAGTTCTTC; CDR3: CASSSGQVGNEQFF
J: TRBJ2-5; D: TRBD1; length: 17; V: TRBV24-1; size: .; DNA: TGTGCCACCAGTGATTTGACGGGACAGGGACCCCAAGAGACCCAGTACTTC; CDR3: CATSDLTGQGPQETQYF
J: TRBJ2-7; D: TRBD1; length: 14; V: TRBV3-1; size: .; DNA: TGTGCCAGCAGCCAGGGGGGACAGGTCTACGAGCAGTACTTC; CDR3: CASSQGGQVYEQYF
J: TRBJ2-3; D: .; length: 16; V: TRBV11-3; size: few; DNA: TGTGCCAGCAGCTCCGGGACCCAGCCTGCCACAGATACGCAGTATTTT; CDR3: CASSSGTQPATDTQYF
J: TRBJ2-7; D: .; length: 12; V: TRBV7-9; size: .; DNA: TGTGCCAGCAGTTTAGCAAACTACGAGCAGTACTTC; CDR3: CASSLANYEQYF
J: TRBJ2-2; D: .; length: 13; V: TRBV29-1; size: .; DNA: TGCAGCGCATCAGGGGCGAACACCGGGGAGCTGTTTTTT; CDR3: CSASGANTGELFF
J: TRBJ1-1; D: .; length: 17; V: TRBV12-3/TRBV12-4; size: .; DNA: TGTGCCAGCAGTCTAACTCACAGGATGGATCAGGTCCCTGAAGCTTTCTTT; CDR3: CASSLTHRMDQVPEAFF
J: TRBJ2-3; D: .; length: 14; V: TRBV5-4; size: .; DNA: TGTGCCAGCAGCTTACCCCTTAGCACAGATACGCAGTATTTT; CDR3: CASSLPLSTDTQYF
J: TRBJ2-3; D: .; length: 13; V: TRBV12-5; size: few; DNA: TGTGCTAGTGGTTTGGGTTCCCTGGATACGCAGTATTTT; CDR3: CASGLGSLDTQYF
J: TRBJ1-4; D: .; length: 12; V: TRBV6-2/TRBV6-3; size: .; DNA: TGTGCCAGCAGTTACTTAAGGTCGGAACTGTTTTTT; CDR3: CASSYLRSELFF
J: TRBJ2-1; D: .; length: 15; V: TRBV5-1; size: .; DNA: TGCGCCAGCAGCCTCAGGACTACCTCGGATGCTGAGCAGTTCTTC; CDR3: CASSLRTTSDAEQFF
J: TRBJ2-6; D: TRBD1; length: 19; V: TRBV5-6; size: few; DNA: TGTGCCAGCAGCTTGGCTCGGGACAGGGGATCGACTGGGGCCAACGTCCTGACTTTC; CDR3: CASSLARDRGSTGANVLTF
J: TRBJ2-4; D: .; length: 13; V: TRBV27; size: few; DNA: TGTGCCATCACGGTATTCCGATGGAACATTCAGTACTTC; CDR3: CAITVFRWNIQYF
J: TRBJ2-1; D: .; length: 16; V: TRBV12-3/TRBV12-4; size: .; DNA: TGTGCCAGCAGTTTAGGGGCCGTTAGGTCCTACAATGAGCAGTTCTTC; CDR3: CASSLGAVRSYNEQFF
J: TRBJ2-3; D: .; length: 16; V: TRBV4-3; size: .; DNA: TGCGCCAGCAGCCAAGATCTCCAGGGATCGACAGATACGCAGTATTTT; CDR3: CASSQDLQGSTDTQYF
J: TRBJ2-7; D: TRBD1; length: 16; V: TRBV5-1; size: .; DNA: TGCGCCAGCAGCCCCGGAGGCCCACAGGGGACCTACGAGCAGTACTTC; CDR3: CASSPGGPQGTYEQYF
J: TRBJ2-3; D: TRBD2; length: 14; V: TRBV7-3; size: few; DNA: TGTGCCAGCAGCTTATTCAGGGAGGGAGATACGCAGTATTTT; CDR3: CASSLFREGDTQYF
J: TRBJ2-7; D: .; length: 15; V: TRBV6-5; size: few; DNA: TGTGCCAGCAGAGACCAGTTGGGGAACTCCTACGAGCAGTACTTC; CDR3: CASRDQLGNSYEQYF
J: TRBJ2-1; D: TRBD2; length: 15; V: TRBV20-1; size: few; DNA: TGCAGTGCTAGAGATCCCGGGAGGGCCTACAATGAGCAGTTCTTC; CDR3: CSARDPGRAYNEQFF
J: TRBJ1-1; D: .; length: 14; V: TRBV6-5; size: .; DNA: TGTGCCAGCAATCACGATGCCCTGGGTGCCGAAGCTTTCTTT; CDR3: CASNHDALGAEAFF
J: TRBJ1-5; D: .; length: 14; V: TRBV12-3/TRBV12-4; size: .; DNA: TGTGCCAGCAGTCGGGTCCAGACGAATCAGCCCCAGCATTTT; CDR3: CASSRVQTNQPQHF
J: TRBJ2-7; D: TRBD1; length: 12; V: TRBV2; size: .; DNA: TGTGCCAGCATGCAGGGGGCCCACGAGCAGTACTTC; CDR3: CASMQGAHEQYF
J: TRBJ1-5; D: .; length: 14; V: TRBV12-3/TRBV12-4; size: .; DNA: TGTGCCAGCAGACCTGGGACGGACAATCAGCCCCAGCATTTT; CDR3: CASRPGTDNQPQHF
J: TRBJ1-1; D: .; length: 16; V: TRBV6-1; size: .; DNA: TGTGCCAGCAAACCCAGGGTACTGGGAGAGAACACTGAAGCTTTCTTT; CDR3: CASKPRVLGENTEAFF
J: TRBJ2-7; D: TRBD1; length: 14; V: TRBV12-3/TRBV12-4; size: .; DNA: TGTGCCAGCAGTCACCGGGACAGGGGGTACGAGCAGTACTTC; CDR3: CASSHRDRGYEQYF
J: TRBJ2-4; D: .; length: 14; V: TRBV12-3/TRBV12-4; size: .; DNA: TGTGCCAGCAGTCCCGGGCCCCATAGAGTGCATCAGTACTTC; CDR3: CASSPGPHRVHQYF
J: TRBJ2-7; D: TRBD2; length: 15; V: TRBV28; size: few; DNA: TGTGCCAGCAGTTTAATAGCGGGGGTCCCCTACGAGCAGTACTTC; CDR3: CASSLIAGVPYEQYF
J: TRBJ2-5; D: .; length: 14; V: TRBV4-3; size: few; DNA: TGCGCCAGTAGGAAAGCGGCAAACGCGGAGACCCAGTACTTC; CDR3: CASRKAANAETQYF